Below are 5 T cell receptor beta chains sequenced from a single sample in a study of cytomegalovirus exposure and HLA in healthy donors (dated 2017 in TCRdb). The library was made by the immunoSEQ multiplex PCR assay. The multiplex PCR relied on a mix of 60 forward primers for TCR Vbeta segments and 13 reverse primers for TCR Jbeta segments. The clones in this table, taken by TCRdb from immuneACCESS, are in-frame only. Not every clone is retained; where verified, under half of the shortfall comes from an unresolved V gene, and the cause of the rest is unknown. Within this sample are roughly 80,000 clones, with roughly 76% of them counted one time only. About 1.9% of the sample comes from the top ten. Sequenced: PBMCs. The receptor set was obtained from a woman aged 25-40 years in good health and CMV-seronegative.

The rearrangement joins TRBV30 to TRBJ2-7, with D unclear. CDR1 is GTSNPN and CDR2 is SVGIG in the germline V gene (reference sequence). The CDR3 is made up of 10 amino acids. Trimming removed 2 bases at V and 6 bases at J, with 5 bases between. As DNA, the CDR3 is TGTGCCTGGAGTCGGGTCGAGCAGTACTTC. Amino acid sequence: CAWSRVEQYF.

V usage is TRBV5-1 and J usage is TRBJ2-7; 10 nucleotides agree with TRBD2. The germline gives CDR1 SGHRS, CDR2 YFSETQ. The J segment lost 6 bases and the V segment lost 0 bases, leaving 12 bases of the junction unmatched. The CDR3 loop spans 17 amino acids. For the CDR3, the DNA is TGCGCCAGCAGCTTGGATTTTAGCGGGAGGCCGGGTGGCGAGCAGTACTTC. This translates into CASSLDFSGRPGGEQYF.

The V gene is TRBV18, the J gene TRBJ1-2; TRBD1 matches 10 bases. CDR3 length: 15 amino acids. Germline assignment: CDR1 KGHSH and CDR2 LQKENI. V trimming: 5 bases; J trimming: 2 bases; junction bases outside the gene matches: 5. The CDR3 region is CASSSDRGFNYGYTF. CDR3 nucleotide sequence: TGTGCCAGCTCATCGGACAGGGGGTTCAACTATGGCTACACCTTC. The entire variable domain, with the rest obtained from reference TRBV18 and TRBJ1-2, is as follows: NAGVMQNPRHLVRRRGQEARLRCSPMKGHSHVYWYRQLPEEGLKFMVYLQKENIIDESGMPKERFSAEFPKEGPSILRIQQVVRGDSAAYFCASSSDRGFNYGYTFGSGTRLTVV.

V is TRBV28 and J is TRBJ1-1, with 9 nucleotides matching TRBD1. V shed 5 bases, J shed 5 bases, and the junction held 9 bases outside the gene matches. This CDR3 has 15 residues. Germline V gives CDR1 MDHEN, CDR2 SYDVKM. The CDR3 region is CASSPRTGAFTEAFF. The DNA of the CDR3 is TGTGCCAGCAGTCCGCGGACAGGGGCATTTACTGAAGCTTTCTTT. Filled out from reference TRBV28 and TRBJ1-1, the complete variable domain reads DVKVTQSSRYLVKRTGEKVFLECVQDMDHENMFWYRQDPGLGLRLIYFSYDVKMKEKGDIPEGYSVSREKKERFSLILESASTNQTSMYLCASSPRTGAFTEAFFGQGTRLTVV.

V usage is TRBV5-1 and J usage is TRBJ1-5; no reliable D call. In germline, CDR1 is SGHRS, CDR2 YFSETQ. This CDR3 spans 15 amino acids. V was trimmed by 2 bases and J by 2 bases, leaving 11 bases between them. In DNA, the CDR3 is TGCGCCAGCAGCTTTGGTCCAGAAGGCAATCAGCCCCAGCATTTT. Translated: CASSFGPEGNQPQHF.